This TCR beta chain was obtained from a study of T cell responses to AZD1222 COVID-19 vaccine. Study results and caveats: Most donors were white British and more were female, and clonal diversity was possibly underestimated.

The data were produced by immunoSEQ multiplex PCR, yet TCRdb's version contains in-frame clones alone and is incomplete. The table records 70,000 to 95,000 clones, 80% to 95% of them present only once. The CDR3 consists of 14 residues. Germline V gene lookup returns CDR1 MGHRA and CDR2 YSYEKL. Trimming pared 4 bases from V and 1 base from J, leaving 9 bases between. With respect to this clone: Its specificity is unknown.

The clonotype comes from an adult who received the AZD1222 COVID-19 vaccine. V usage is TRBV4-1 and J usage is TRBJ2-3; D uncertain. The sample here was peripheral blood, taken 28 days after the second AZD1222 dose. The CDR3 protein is CASSPDRGTDTQYF. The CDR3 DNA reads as TGCGCCAGCAGCCCGGACCGCGGCACAGATACGCAGTATTTT.